One sample yielded the 25 T cell receptor beta chains listed below, sequenced in a study of T cells after yellow fever vaccination. MiXCR, applied by TCRdb to the 5' RACE reads, yields one record per CDR3 protein. The profile shows under 600,000 distinct CDR3 sequences, less than 25% of them singletons. Sequencing was performed on PBMCs, taken roughly 23 days after the first yellow fever vaccination. The receptor source for this set is a man between 18 and 35 years old who received the YFV17D yellow fever vaccine.

The V gene is TRBV3-1, the J gene TRBJ2-2; TRBD1 matches 9 bases. CDR1 is LGHDT, CDR2 YNNKEL, per germline (reference sequence). Trimming cost V 0 bases and J 4 bases; bases outside gene matches: 15. The CDR3 is 20 residues long. CDR3 residues: CASSQEGTGFFGRPTGELFF. DNA for the CDR3: TGTGCCAGCAGCCAAGAGGGGACAGGGTTCTTTGGGAGACCCACCGGGGAGCTGTTTTTT.

This clonotype was seen only a few times. This rearrangement joins TRBV12-3 or TRBV12-4 to TRBJ2-5, with TRBD1 as a possible D gene (5 bases). The germline V and J ends were trimmed by 2 bases and 4 bases, with 14 bases remaining between them. CDR3 length: 15 residues. The CDR3 DNA is TGTGCCAGCAGTTTAAGCCGGACATTTAGAGAGACCCAGTACTTC. Encoded protein: CASSLSRTFRETQYF.

Only a few counts were recorded for this clonotype. The rearrangement links TRBV20-1 to TRBJ1-2, with a possible D match to TRBD1 (6 bases). The CDR3 is 13 residues long. The V gene's germline CDR1 is DFQATT and CDR2 SNEGSKA (reference sequence). V lost 3 bases, J lost 2 bases, and 10 bases lay in between. For the CDR3, the DNA is TGCAGTGCTAGCCCGCAGGGGAACTATGGCTACACCTTC. Amino acid sequence: CSASPQGNYGYTF.

This chain links TRBV19 with TRBJ2-1; D may be TRBD2 (7 bases). V was pared by 8 bases and J by 7 bases, with 21 bases between. CDR3 length: 15 residues. Germline V gene sequence: CDR1 LNHDA, CDR2 SQIVND (reference sequence). The CDR3 DNA reads as TGTGCCAGTGGGGCTCGGGGGGCTTTGTGGAATGAGCAGTTCTTC. It encodes CASGARGALWNEQFF. The whole variable domain, filled in from reference TRBV19 and TRBJ2-1, reads DGGITQSPKYLFRKEGQNVTLSCEQNLNHDAMYWYRQDPGQGLRLIYYSQIVNDFQKGDIAEGYSVSREKKESFPLTVTSAQKNPTAFYLCASGARGALWNEQFFGPGTRLTVL.

This clonotype was detected many times. The chain combines TRBV7-2 with TRBJ2-3; D possibly corresponds to TRBD2 (5 bases). The CDR3 is 17 residues long. Germline CDR1 SGHTA, CDR2 FQGNSA. V lost 1 base and J 5 bases, leaving 19 bases between the germline ends. CDR3 nucleotides: TGTGCCAGCAGCTTAGGGCTAGCAGCAACCTTGGGAGATACGCAGTATTTT. It codes for CASSLGLAATLGDTQYF.

This chain uses TRBV15 with TRBJ1-4; no clear D gene. V was cut by 6 bases and J by 0 bases, with 11 bases left in between. Germline loops: CDR1 LNHNV, CDR2 YYDKDF (reference sequence). The CDR3 totals 15 residues. The CDR3 bases are TGTGCCACCAGACGGAGCGGTGCAACTAATGAAAAACTGTTTTTT. Its translation is CATRRSGATNEKLFF.

This clonotype was seen a few times. V is TRBV10-3 and J is TRBJ1-5; unclear D gene. The CDR3 sequence is 13 residues long. The V gene's germline CDR1 is ENHRY and CDR2 SYGVKD. V was trimmed by 2 bases and J by 5 bases, leaving 7 bases between them. This chain's CDR3 is CAISEGRDQPQHF. In DNA form, the CDR3 reads TGTGCCATCAGTGAGGGACGAGATCAGCCCCAGCATTTT.

This clonotype was counted a few times. The chain combines TRBV5-1 with TRBJ2-1; 9 nucleotides match TRBD1. This CDR3 region has 15 residues. V lost 5 bases to trimming and J lost 10 bases; unmatched junction nucleotides: 13. Germline assignment: CDR1 SGHRS and CDR2 YFSETQ. In DNA, the CDR3 is TGCGCCAGCAGTTTTTCCCGGGACAGGGTAAGGGAGCAGTTCTTC. Protein: CASSFSRDRVREQFF.

This clonotype was seen only a few times. The rearrangement uses TRBV12-3 or TRBV12-4 and TRBJ1-1; 9 bases line up with TRBD1. The V gene end was trimmed by 6 bases and the J gene end by 6 bases; junction bases not matched to a gene: 5. The CDR3 runs 13 residues. The CDR3 sequence is CASRERQGAEAFF. In DNA, the CDR3 is TGTGCCAGCAGAGAACGACAGGGGGCTGAAGCTTTCTTT.

This clonotype was detected only a few times. The chain is built from TRBV10-3 and TRBJ2-7, with D possibly TRBD2 on 6 matching bases. Trimming cost V 6 bases and J 3 bases, with 15 bases left between them. CDR1 is ENHRY, CDR2 SYGVKD, per germline. CDR3 length: 14 amino acids. This CDR3 is CAIRGDSSGYEQYV. For the CDR3, the DNA is TGTGCCATCAGGGGGGACTCTTCGGGCTACGAGCAGTACGTC.

This clonotype was observed a few times. The rearrangement joins TRBV12-3 or TRBV12-4 to TRBJ1-2, with TRBD1 as a possible D gene (5 bases). This CDR3 is 13 amino acids long. Between the trimmed V and J ends, which lost 6 bases and 7 bases, there was a span of 15 bases. CDR3 nucleotide sequence: TGTGCCAGCAGCACCTCCGTAGGGGTTGGCTACACCTTC. Its translation is CASSTSVGVGYTF.

This chain links TRBV10-3 with TRBJ2-5; D is ambiguous. In germline, CDR1 is ENHRY, CDR2 SYGVKD. CDR3 size: 12 residues. V was cut by 6 bases and J by 0 bases, with 5 bases left in between. CDR3 nucleotide sequence: TGTGCCATCAGCCTCGACCAAGAGACCCAGTACTTC. It specifies CAISLDQETQYF.

As to this clonotype: No DNA is shown, since the ends of the CDR3 on it are uncertain; the CDR3 is the one TCRdb lists. The V gene is TRBV20-1, the J gene TRBJ2-5; TRBD2, the table's D call, lacks a check against the DNA. 23 amino acids form the CDR3, both terminal residues included. Germline-derived CDR1 and CDR2 are DFQATT and SNEGSKA (reference sequence). CDR3: CSARLSGGTNPVLRARHAPTQYF.

The CDR3 spells CASSTTGLLIYEQYF. As DNA, the CDR3 is TGTGCCAGCAGCACGACAGGGCTCCTAATTTACGAGCAGTACTTC. V usage is TRBV5-6 and J usage is TRBJ2-7; 7 bases line up with TRBD1. This CDR3 has 15 amino acids. Unmatched junction bases numbered 11, after V lost 4 bases and J lost 4 bases. Germline lookup yields CDR1 SGHDT and CDR2 YYEEEE.

This chain uses TRBV6-5 with TRBJ1-5, with a possible D match to TRBD1 (6 bases). V gave up 2 bases and J gave up 7 bases, with 9 bases separating them. This CDR3 spans 13 amino acids. The germline CDR1 and CDR2 sequences are MNHEY and SVGAGI. The CDR3 sequence: CASSYARGQPQHF. In DNA form, the CDR3 reads TGTGCCAGCAGTTACGCCAGGGGACAGCCCCAGCATTTT.

CDR3 nucleotides: TGCGCCAGCAGCCAAGGGTCAGTGACGAACACTGAAGCTTTCTTT. Translation: CASSQGSVTNTEAFF. The rearrangement joins TRBV4-3 to TRBJ1-1, with no clear D. This CDR3 region has 15 residues. CDR1 is LGHNA and CDR2 is YSLEER in the germline V gene. The ends were cut back, 1 base at V and 1 base at J, with 10 bases in the middle.

This clonotype was seen a handful of times. The CDR3 loop reads CASSLNGVAGTGELFF. CDR3 DNA sequence: TGTGCCAGCAGCTTAAATGGAGTAGCGGGCACCGGGGAGCTGTTTTTT. The chain recombines TRBV7-3 with TRBJ2-2, with 7 positions matching TRBD2. This CDR3 spans 16 amino acids. V lost 1 base and J lost 4; bases outside the gene matches: 6. Germline V gene data show CDR1 as SGHTA and CDR2 as FQGTGA.

The rearrangement joins TRBV6-5 to TRBJ1-2; D uncertain. The CDR3 totals 14 residues. The V and J ends lost 0 bases and 5 bases respectively, with 10 bases between them. Looked up from germline, CDR1 is MNHEY and CDR2 is SVGAGI. CDR3 region: CASSYSREGYGYTF. The DNA of the CDR3 is TGTGCCAGCAGTTACTCGAGAGAGGGTTATGGCTACACCTTC.

This clonotype was picked up many times. The V and J genes are TRBV5-1 and TRBJ2-1; 7 nucleotides line up with TRBD1. V lost 8 bases and J lost 4; bases outside the gene matches: 9. This CDR3 is 14 amino acids long. Germline V CDR1 and CDR2: SGHRS, YFSETQ. CDR3 in DNA: TGCGCCAGTACAAGGGGGCATGGATACAATGAGCAGTTCTTC. Its translation is CASTRGHGYNEQFF.

This clonotype was counted a few times. The J gene is TRBJ1-1, the V gene TRBV7-9, with D possibly being TRBD1 (5 bases). The V end was cut by 3 bases, the J end by 1 base, with 15 bases between. This CDR3 has 16 amino acids. Germline CDR1 is SEHNR and CDR2 is FQNEAQ (reference sequence). CDR3 residues: CASSFSRTTGNTEAFF. CDR3 nucleotides: TGTGCCAGCAGCTTTTCACGCACAACAGGGAACACTGAAGCTTTCTTT.

This clonotype was counted between two and nine times. The rearrangement links TRBV5-1 to TRBJ1-2; no reliable D call. CDR3 size: 13 residues. Germline V lookup: CDR1 SGHRS, CDR2 YFSETQ. Trimming left V 4 bases short and J 6 bases short, with 13 bases between. The CDR3 loop is CASSLEAGNGYTF. The CDR3, as DNA: TGCGCCAGCAGCCTTGAAGCTGGGAATGGCTACACCTTC.

The rearrangement joins TRBV20-1 to TRBJ2-5; a weak D match, TRBD1 (6 bases). Germline V gives CDR1 DFQATT, CDR2 SNEGSKA (reference sequence). Trimming took 5 bases from V and 3 from J, leaving 13 bases between them. The CDR3 has 13 amino acids. CDR3 region: CSAPGQVKETQYF. DNA of the CDR3: TGCAGTGCTCCGGGACAAGTAAAAGAGACCCAGTACTTC.

The sample holds a few counts of this clonotype. The chain has TRBV20-1 and TRBJ1-1, with D perhaps TRBD1 (6 bases). The germline gives CDR1 DFQATT, CDR2 SNEGSKA (reference sequence). The V end lost 6 bases, the J end lost 5 bases, and 16 bases lay between the germline ends. This CDR3 is built from 13 residues. DNA of the CDR3: TGCAGTGCCGTCCTTCGGGGGCGAACTGAAGCTTTCTTT. Its translation is CSAVLRGRTEAFF.

The chain carries TRBV10-3 and TRBJ2-3, with TRBD2 matching 11 bases. J gave up 6 bases and V 7 bases, and 18 bases lay outside the gene matches. The V gene's germline CDR1 is ENHRY and CDR2 SYGVKD. The length of the CDR3 is 18 residues. CDR3 residues: CAITPTSGGPRRSDTQYF. CDR3 in DNA: TGTGCCATCACTCCTACTAGCGGGGGCCCAAGGAGGTCCGATACGCAGTATTTT.

The rearrangement joins TRBV20-1 to TRBJ2-7; D may be TRBD1 (6 bases). CDR1 and CDR2 from the germline V gene are DFQATT and SNEGSKA (reference sequence). V was pared by 5 bases and J by 0 bases, with 11 bases between. The CDR3 is 13 amino acids. CDR3 sequence reads: CSASGQSSYEQYF. As DNA, the CDR3 is TGCAGTGCTTCCGGACAGAGCTCCTACGAGCAGTACTTC.